These T cell receptor beta chains were read from a single sample in a study of beta chain features in type 1 diabetes. TCRdb's table, derived via immunoSEQ multiplex PCR, lists solely in-frame clones and lacks some. The sample carries 600,000 to 700,000 clones, around 12% recorded once. What was sequenced was naive CD4+ T cells from blood. The source of these receptors is a man aged 25-45 years with type 1 diabetes. Each CDR3 is given with its conserved first and last residue. D genes are given only for firm matches. Size values are once, few and many counts, or a class for expanded clones, and some rows have none.

CDR3nt: TGTGCCAGCAGCCCGAACACTAGCGGGGGGGTCACTAGCACAGATACGCAGTATTTT
CDR3aa: CASSPNTSGGVTSTDTQYF
v_gene: TRBV7-2
d_gene: TRBD2
len: 19
j_gene: TRBJ2-3
abundance: .

CDR3nt: TGTGCCAGCAGATACGAGTATACGCAGTATTTT
CDR3aa: CASRYEYTQYF
v_gene: TRBV7-9
d_gene: .
len: 11
j_gene: TRBJ2-3
abundance: few

CDR3nt: TGTGCCACCAGCAGAGATGAAACAGGGGGCGCAGATACGCAGTATTTT
CDR3aa: CATSRDETGGADTQYF
v_gene: TRBV15
d_gene: TRBD1
len: 16
j_gene: TRBJ2-3
abundance: .

CDR3nt: TGTGCCAGCAGCTTGGACCCGGGACAGGTCTACAATGAGCAGTTCTTC
CDR3aa: CASSLDPGQVYNEQFF
v_gene: TRBV11-2
d_gene: TRBD1
len: 16
j_gene: TRBJ2-1
abundance: .

CDR3nt: TGTGCCAGTAGTGCGGGACAGTACTATGGCTACACCTTC
CDR3aa: CASSAGQYYGYTF
v_gene: TRBV19
d_gene: TRBD1
len: 13
j_gene: TRBJ1-2
abundance: few

CDR3nt: TGCGCCAGCAGCCAGTACGACAGGGGGCGGAACGATGGCTACACCTTC
CDR3aa: CASSQYDRGRNDGYTF
v_gene: TRBV4-3
d_gene: TRBD1
len: 16
j_gene: TRBJ1-2
abundance: few

CDR3nt: TGTGCCAGCAGCTTCACAGGGAGTCCGGATGGCTACACCTTC
CDR3aa: CASSFTGSPDGYTF
v_gene: TRBV7-6
d_gene: .
len: 14
j_gene: TRBJ1-2
abundance: .

CDR3nt: TGTGCCAGCAGTTACGCCCGGGAGCAAGCTTTCTTT
CDR3aa: CASSYAREQAFF
v_gene: TRBV2
d_gene: .
len: 12
j_gene: TRBJ1-1
abundance: few

CDR3nt: TGTGCCACTACTCCCGGGGGTTGGGCAGAAGCTTTCTTT
CDR3aa: CATTPGGWAEAFF
v_gene: TRBV19
d_gene: .
len: 13
j_gene: TRBJ1-1
abundance: .

CDR3nt: TGTGCCAGCAGTGAACAGGGGTTCGGTGAGCAGTTCTTC
CDR3aa: CASSEQGFGEQFF
v_gene: TRBV6-4
d_gene: TRBD1
len: 13
j_gene: TRBJ2-1
abundance: .

CDR3nt: TGTGCCACCAGCAGAGATGGTGGGGCCGGCACAGATACGCAGTATTTT
CDR3aa: CATSRDGGAGTDTQYF
v_gene: TRBV15
d_gene: .
len: 16
j_gene: TRBJ2-3
abundance: few

CDR3nt: TGTGCCAGCAGCTTACCGGACAGGGTGGCTTTCTTT
CDR3aa: CASSLPDRVAFF
v_gene: TRBV11-1
d_gene: TRBD1
len: 12
j_gene: TRBJ1-1
abundance: .

CDR3nt: TGTGCCAGCAGCTTAGGTGGTTCTGCAGATACGCAGTATTTT
CDR3aa: CASSLGGSADTQYF
v_gene: TRBV7-8
d_gene: .
len: 14
j_gene: TRBJ2-3
abundance: once

CDR3nt: TGTGCCAGCAGTTACCCAGGGGTTATCACTGAAGCTTTCTTT
CDR3aa: CASSYPGVITEAFF
v_gene: TRBV6-6
d_gene: .
len: 14
j_gene: TRBJ1-1
abundance: few

CDR3nt: TGTGCCAGCAGCTTCGGGTCCCAAGATTACGAGCAGTACTTC
CDR3aa: CASSFGSQDYEQYF
v_gene: TRBV7-2
d_gene: .
len: 14
j_gene: TRBJ2-7
abundance: few

CDR3nt: TGCAGCGTTGAGGGTACGACGGGACAGGGTCAATACAATGAGCAGTTCTTC
CDR3aa: CSVEGTTGQGQYNEQFF
v_gene: TRBV29-1
d_gene: TRBD1
len: 17
j_gene: TRBJ2-1
abundance: few

CDR3nt: TGTGCTCGGAAGTCGACTAGCACAGATACGCAGTATTTT
CDR3aa: CARKSTSTDTQYF
v_gene: TRBV12-5
d_gene: .
len: 13
j_gene: TRBJ2-3
abundance: .

CDR3nt: TGCAGCGTTGACAGGGGGCGAGAGACCCAGTACTTC
CDR3aa: CSVDRGRETQYF
v_gene: TRBV29-1
d_gene: TRBD1
len: 12
j_gene: TRBJ2-5
abundance: .

CDR3nt: TGTGCCAGCAGTGGGGGGATCCAAGAGACCCAGTACTTC
CDR3aa: CASSGGIQETQYF
v_gene: TRBV25-1
d_gene: .
len: 13
j_gene: TRBJ2-5
abundance: .

CDR3nt: TGTGCCTGGATGGCCGACTATGGCTACACCTTC
CDR3aa: CAWMADYGYTF
v_gene: TRBV30
d_gene: .
len: 11
j_gene: TRBJ1-2
abundance: .

CDR3nt: TGTGCCAGCAGCTCTCCCGTGGGGGGAGAGACCCAGTACTTC
CDR3aa: CASSSPVGGETQYF
v_gene: TRBV5-4
d_gene: .
len: 14
j_gene: TRBJ2-5
abundance: .

CDR3nt: TGTGCCAGCAGCGTAGTAGGATCGAGACTAGCGGGGGCTCACACCGGGGAGCTGTTTTTT
CDR3aa: CASSVVGSRLAGAHTGELFF
v_gene: TRBV9
d_gene: TRBD2
len: 20
j_gene: TRBJ2-2
abundance: .

CDR3nt: TGTGCCTGGACCCAGGGCGGAGATACGCAGTATTTT
CDR3aa: CAWTQGGDTQYF
v_gene: TRBV30
d_gene: .
len: 12
j_gene: TRBJ2-3
abundance: .

CDR3nt: TGCAGCGTTGCCCAACAGGTTGCCACCGGGGAGCTGTTTTTT
CDR3aa: CSVAQQVATGELFF
v_gene: TRBV29-1
d_gene: .
len: 14
j_gene: TRBJ2-2
abundance: few

CDR3nt: TGTGCCAGCAGCTCCCCCGAGAGCTCCTGGGAAAAACTGTTTTTT
CDR3aa: CASSSPESSWEKLFF
v_gene: TRBV7-9
d_gene: .
len: 15
j_gene: TRBJ1-4
abundance: .

CDR3nt: TGTGCCAGCAAACGGGCCAAGGAGACCCAGTACTTC
CDR3aa: CASKRAKETQYF
v_gene: TRBV6-1
d_gene: .
len: 12
j_gene: TRBJ2-5
abundance: .

CDR3nt: TGTGCCCGCAGGGGGAATAATTCACCCCTCCACTTT
CDR3aa: CARRGNNSPLHF
v_gene: TRBV21-1
d_gene: .
len: 12
j_gene: TRBJ1-6
abundance: few

CDR3nt: TGTGCCAGCAGCCACACAGGGGGCTCAAACTATGGCTACACCTTC
CDR3aa: CASSHTGGSNYGYTF
v_gene: TRBV14
d_gene: TRBD1
len: 15
j_gene: TRBJ1-2
abundance: few

CDR3nt: TGTGCCAGCTCACCATCCACAGGGGGCCAAGAGACCCAGTACTTC
CDR3aa: CASSPSTGGQETQYF
v_gene: TRBV18
d_gene: TRBD1
len: 15
j_gene: TRBJ2-5
abundance: .

CDR3nt: TGCGCCAGCAGCCAAGGACCTCGACCTGATAATGAAAAACTGTTTTTT
CDR3aa: CASSQGPRPDNEKLFF
v_gene: TRBV4-3
d_gene: .
len: 16
j_gene: TRBJ1-4
abundance: few

CDR3nt: TGTGCCAGCAGCGCCCGCGGGGGCCCGAACACCGGGGAGCTGTTTTTT
CDR3aa: CASSARGGPNTGELFF
v_gene: TRBV9
d_gene: .
len: 16
j_gene: TRBJ2-2
abundance: .

CDR3nt: TGCAGCGTTGCGCCGGGGCAGGGGAACACTGAAGCTTTCTTT
CDR3aa: CSVAPGQGNTEAFF
v_gene: TRBV29-1
d_gene: .
len: 14
j_gene: TRBJ1-1
abundance: few

CDR3nt: TGTGCCAGCAAGGCAGGGAGCTCCTACGAGCAGTACTTC
CDR3aa: CASKAGSSYEQYF
v_gene: TRBV27
d_gene: .
len: 13
j_gene: TRBJ2-7
abundance: few

CDR3nt: TGTGCCAGCATCCCTACGCAGGGACACAGCACGCAGTATTTT
CDR3aa: CASIPTQGHSTQYF
v_gene: TRBV7-6
d_gene: .
len: 14
j_gene: TRBJ2-3
abundance: few

CDR3nt: TGTGCCAGCAGTCGGGGGGTCGGCACAGATACGCAGTATTTT
CDR3aa: CASSRGVGTDTQYF
v_gene: TRBV27
d_gene: TRBD2
len: 14
j_gene: TRBJ2-3
abundance: .

CDR3nt: TGTGCCAGCTCACCAGGTCGGACAGATACGCAGTATTTT
CDR3aa: CASSPGRTDTQYF
v_gene: TRBV18
d_gene: .
len: 13
j_gene: TRBJ2-3
abundance: few

CDR3nt: TGTGCCAGCAGCCCTGTCTACGAGCAGTACTTC
CDR3aa: CASSPVYEQYF
v_gene: TRBV7-9
d_gene: .
len: 11
j_gene: TRBJ2-7
abundance: few

CDR3nt: TGCAGCGTCGATAGGGTGGCTAACACTGAAGCTTTCTTT
CDR3aa: CSVDRVANTEAFF
v_gene: TRBV29-1
d_gene: .
len: 13
j_gene: TRBJ1-1
abundance: .

CDR3nt: TGTGCCAGCAGCCGGAGGCGGGGGGCCCAAGGGGAGCTGTTTTTT
CDR3aa: CASSRRRGAQGELFF
v_gene: TRBV12-1
d_gene: .
len: 15
j_gene: TRBJ2-2
abundance: .

CDR3nt: TGCGCCAGCAGCCAAGATGGCAGGGGTTCCTATAATTCACCCCTCCACTTT
CDR3aa: CASSQDGRGSYNSPLHF
v_gene: TRBV4-3
d_gene: .
len: 17
j_gene: TRBJ1-6
abundance: few

CDR3nt: TGTGCCAGCAGCTTGTTGGGGGGCAGGGCCCCCGTCGAGCAGTACTTC
CDR3aa: CASSLLGGRAPVEQYF
v_gene: TRBV5-6
d_gene: .
len: 16
j_gene: TRBJ2-7
abundance: .

CDR3nt: TGTGCCAGCAGAATCTCGACAGGGACCCACGAGCAGTACTTC
CDR3aa: CASRISTGTHEQYF
v_gene: TRBV28
d_gene: TRBD1
len: 14
j_gene: TRBJ2-7
abundance: few

CDR3nt: TGTGCCAGCAGTTTGGCCTCTGTGGGGGCTGTGGGGTATGGCTACACCTTC
CDR3aa: CASSLASVGAVGYGYTF
v_gene: TRBV28
d_gene: .
len: 17
j_gene: TRBJ1-2
abundance: .

CDR3nt: TGTGCCAGTAGTACCGAGAGCCGGGGGAGTCAGCCCCAGCATTTT
CDR3aa: CASSTESRGSQPQHF
v_gene: TRBV19
d_gene: .
len: 15
j_gene: TRBJ1-5
abundance: .

CDR3nt: TGCGCCAGCAGTCTTCTCTCGGGGGTATCTTACGAGCAGTACTTC
CDR3aa: CASSLLSGVSYEQYF
v_gene: TRBV5-1
d_gene: .
len: 15
j_gene: TRBJ2-7
abundance: few

CDR3nt: TGCAGCGTGGTACAGGGGACCCGCGGCTACGAGCAGTACTTC
CDR3aa: CSVVQGTRGYEQYF
v_gene: TRBV29-1
d_gene: TRBD1
len: 14
j_gene: TRBJ2-7
abundance: .

CDR3nt: TGCGCCAGCAGTGATCACCAGGGGGTGTACAATGAGCAGTTCTTC
CDR3aa: CASSDHQGVYNEQFF
v_gene: TRBV10-2
d_gene: TRBD1
len: 15
j_gene: TRBJ2-1
abundance: .

CDR3nt: TGTGCCAGCAGCGCCGGGGCTCAGCAAGAGACCCAGTACTTC
CDR3aa: CASSAGAQQETQYF
v_gene: TRBV9
d_gene: .
len: 14
j_gene: TRBJ2-5
abundance: .

CDR3nt: TGTGCCAGCTCACCGGGACAACCGGAAAAACTGTTTTTT
CDR3aa: CASSPGQPEKLFF
v_gene: TRBV18
d_gene: .
len: 13
j_gene: TRBJ1-4
abundance: few

CDR3nt: TGCAGCGTGAAGGACAGGACCAATTCACCCCTCCACTTT
CDR3aa: CSVKDRTNSPLHF
v_gene: TRBV29-1
d_gene: TRBD1
len: 13
j_gene: TRBJ1-6
abundance: .

CDR3nt: TGTGCCAGCAGCTTAAGCCAGGGACAAGAGACCCAGTACTTC
CDR3aa: CASSLSQGQETQYF
v_gene: TRBV7-9
d_gene: .
len: 14
j_gene: TRBJ2-5
abundance: few

CDR3nt: TGTGCCACCAGCGGTTCAGGGAAGCCGCAGCCCCAGCATTTT
CDR3aa: CATSGSGKPQPQHF
v_gene: TRBV15
d_gene: .
len: 14
j_gene: TRBJ1-5
abundance: few

CDR3nt: TGTGCCAGCAGCTCTGGCGGGGCGACCTACAATGAGCAGTTCTTC
CDR3aa: CASSSGGATYNEQFF
v_gene: TRBV7-3
d_gene: .
len: 15
j_gene: TRBJ2-1
abundance: .

CDR3nt: TGTGCCAGCTCAGCCTTAGGTGGGGGCACTGAAGCTTTCTTT
CDR3aa: CASSALGGGTEAFF
v_gene: TRBV18
d_gene: .
len: 14
j_gene: TRBJ1-1
abundance: .